The source of this T cell receptor beta chain is a study of T cells after yellow fever vaccination. The CDR3 extends over 14 amino acids. Germline lookup yields CDR1 SGHDT and CDR2 YYEEEE. The V and J ends lost 1 base and 1 base respectively, with 8 bases between them. One entry per CDR3 protein results from TCRdb running MiXCR on the 5' RACE reads. The sample contains under 600,000 distinct CDR3 sequences, 13% of which appear only once. Points from the study as a whole: In FACS-sorted repertoires, abundant clonotypes from the bulk population could appear as contaminants. Among primary-vaccination clones, most reappeared after the booster, at approximately 97% for CD4 and under 90% for CD8. Peaking on day 5 versus 15, the secondary response was faster but weaker. Of the clonotypes, a small share occurred in both CD4 and CD8 compartments.

This clonotype was picked up a small number of times. Its antigen is as yet unknown. This chain links TRBV5-6 with TRBJ1-1; no firm D call. The specimen was PBMCs, collected on the day of the yellow fever booster vaccination. The receptor's source is a man aged 25-40 years who received the YFV17D yellow fever vaccine. CDR3 in DNA: TGTGCCAGCAGCTTGCGGGCCCCGAACACTGAAGCTTTCTTT. Amino acids: CASSLRAPNTEAFF.